The next 25 T cell receptor beta chains were all read from a single sample in a study of regulatory T cells in long-lasting Graves disease. Time point defined: persistent/refractory GD, antithyroid drugs over 5 years with positive TRAb. Extracted RNA from PBMCs served as the source of the TCR library. Both iRepertoire HTBI primers and Arm-PCR of CDR3 regions were used to build the TCR beta libraries. One entry per CDR3 protein, called by TCRdb with MiXCR from the multiplex PCR reads. Of hundreds of thousands of distinct CDR3 sequences in the sample, around 30% were seen once. The sample here was peripheral blood mononuclear cells (PBMCs), taken when the disease was refractory, from a patient treated with antithyroid drugs. The receptors were sampled from a female donor with Graves disease.

In this sample, this clonotype turned up a few times. The chain uses TRBV3-1 and TRBJ2-1; 7 positions agree with TRBD2. CDR3 size: 15 residues. The V gene's germline CDR1 is LGHDT and CDR2 YNNKEL (reference sequence). Losses at the gene ends were 1 base for V and 4 bases for J; bases not matched to a gene: 4. CDR3 sequence reads: CASSQGLAEYNEQFF. In nucleotides, the CDR3 is TGTGCCAGCAGCCAAGGCCTAGCGGAGTACAATGAGCAGTTCTTC.

A few counts support this clonotype. This rearrangement joins TRBV19 to TRBJ2-7, with D tentatively TRBD1 or TRBD2 (5 bases each). Trimming pared 4 bases from V and 3 bases from J, leaving 16 bases between. Germline V gene sequence: CDR1 LNHDA, CDR2 SQIVND (reference sequence). This CDR3 region has 15 residues. The CDR3 region has the DNA TGTGCCAGTAGTAGGGGGTCGGAGTGGGGCTACGAGCAGTACTTC. This gives the protein CASSRGSEWGYEQYF.

The chain uses TRBV6-5 and TRBJ1-1, with D perhaps matching TRBD1 (5 bases). The germline gives CDR1 MNHEY, CDR2 SVGAGI. V dropped 0 bases and J dropped 4 bases, with 15 bases sitting between them. This CDR3 contains 16 residues. The CDR3 loop reads CASSYSWGIDSTEAFF. In DNA, the CDR3 is TGTGCCAGCAGTTACTCGTGGGGGATCGACAGCACTGAAGCTTTCTTT.

V is TRBV6-1 and J is TRBJ2-2; maybe TRBD1 (5 bases). Germline-derived CDR1 and CDR2 are MNHNS and SASEGT. V lost 8 bases, J lost 4 bases, and 17 bases lay in between. The CDR3 contains 15 residues. CDR3 sequence reads: CASRLTRQPTGELFF. DNA for the CDR3: TGTGCCAGCCGGTTAACGCGACAGCCCACCGGGGAGCTGTTTTTT.

This clonotype was observed many times. CDR3 residues: CASSLWSGQNTGELFF. The CDR3 nucleotides read TGTGCCAGCAGTTTATGGAGCGGACAGAACACCGGGGAGCTGTTTTTT. The chain combines TRBV28 with TRBJ2-2; D possibly uses TRBD1 or TRBD2 (5 bases each). The CDR3 has 16 residues. Germline V gives CDR1 MDHEN, CDR2 SYDVKM. Trimming stripped 0 bases from V and 1 base from J, with 9 bases between.

The chain joins TRBV12-3 or TRBV12-4 to TRBJ2-2; 15 bases map to TRBD2. This CDR3 comprises 17 residues. Trimming took 6 bases from V and 3 from J; bases not matched to a gene: 5. CDR3 nucleotides: TGTGCCAGCAGCTGGACTAGCGGGAGGGTCGACACCGGGGAGCTGTTTTTT. As protein: CASSWTSGRVDTGELFF.

This clonotype has a count of ten or more. The chain links TRBV12-3 or TRBV12-4 to TRBJ1-5, with TRBD1 matching 7 bases. The CDR3 has 14 residues. V lost 11 bases and J lost 3; bases outside the gene matches: 10. CDR3 amino acids: CAVGREGANQPQHF. CDR3 nucleotides: TGTGCCGTGGGACGGGAGGGGGCCAATCAGCCCCAGCATTTT.

This clonotype was detected a few times. This sequence joins TRBV7-3 and TRBJ1-3, with 8 nucleotides matching TRBD1. Per germline, CDR1 SGHTA and CDR2 FQGTGA. This CDR3 has 14 residues. V was pared by 3 bases and J by 2 bases, with 0 bases of the junction left unmatched. The DNA of the CDR3 is TGTGCCAGCAGCTTGGGACAGGCTGGAAACACCATATATTTT. Translation: CASSLGQAGNTIYF. Based on the CDR3 plus reference TRBV7-3 and TRBJ1-3, the full variable domain is GAGVSQTPSNKVTEKGKYVELRCDPISGHTALYWYRQSLGQGPEFLIYFQGTGAADDSGLPNDRFFAVRPEGSVSTLKIQRTERGDSAVYLCASSLGQAGNTIYFGEGSWLTVV.

V usage is TRBV4-2 and J usage is TRBJ1-5, with D perhaps TRBD1 (6 bases). The CDR3 sequence is 16 residues long. The germline V gene has CDR1 LGHNA and CDR2 YNFKEQ. V was cut by 0 bases and J by 3 bases, with 12 bases left in between. The CDR3 here is CASSQDWTDSNQPQHF. Here the CDR3 DNA reads TGTGCCAGCAGCCAAGATTGGACAGATTCCAATCAGCCCCAGCATTTT.

On this clonotype: At one end, the junction sequence differs from germline, possibly due to a read error. This chain joins TRBV5-1 and TRBJ1-5; 7 bases are shared with TRBD1. This CDR3 has 14 residues. Germline assignment: CDR1 SGHRS and CDR2 YFSETQ. CDR3 amino acids: CVSSSTGHPQPQHF. Here the CDR3 DNA reads TGCGTCAGCAGTTCGACAGGGCATCCTCAGCCCCAGCATTTT.

Turning to this clonotype: A much more abundant neighbour one base away suggests this may be a read error. This chain connects TRBV28 to TRBJ2-7; maybe TRBD1 (6 bases). Germline V gene sequence: CDR1 MDHEN, CDR2 SYDVKM. This CDR3 is built from 13 residues. The CDR3 nucleotides are TGTGCCAGCACCCCGGGACACCTCTACGAGCAGCACTTC. Translation gives CASTPGHLYEQHF.

The chain has TRBV2 and TRBJ1-5; D gene unclear. The CDR3 covers 16 residues. Trimming stripped 6 bases from V and 3 bases from J, with 18 bases between. Germline V gives CDR1 SNHLY, CDR2 FYNNEI. CDR3 coding DNA: TGTGCCAGCAGACCCGATAGTGCAGGACCCAATCAGCCCCAGCATTTT. Translating it yields CASRPDSAGPNQPQHF. The full variable domain, with the rest looked up from reference TRBV2 and TRBJ1-5, is EPEVTQTPSHQVTQMGQEVILRCVPISNHLYFYWYRQILGQKVEFLVSFYNNEISEKSEIFDDQFSVERPDGSNFTLKIRSTKLEDSAMYFCASRPDSAGPNQPQHFGDGTRLSIL.

This clonotype was observed many times. V gene TRBV5-1 combines with J gene TRBJ2-7, with TRBD2 matching over 7 bases. Per the germline V gene, CDR1 is SGHRS and CDR2 is YFSETQ. V lost 0 bases and J lost 3; bases outside the gene matches: 3. The CDR3 has 14 amino acids. The CDR3 here is CASSLERDYYEQYF. CDR3 coding DNA: TGCGCCAGCAGCTTGGAGCGGGACTACTACGAGCAGTACTTC.

The J gene is TRBJ2-7, the V gene TRBV5-1; 8 bases align to TRBD1. V trimming: 1 base; J trimming: 1 base; junction bases outside the gene matches: 4. From germline, CDR1 is SGHRS and CDR2 YFSETQ. CDR3 length equals 15 residues. The CDR3 here is CASSLRQGSSYEQYF. CDR3 coding DNA: TGCGCCAGCAGCTTGAGACAGGGGAGTTCCTACGAGCAGTACTTC.

As DNA, the CDR3 is TGCGCCAGCAGCCCGGACAGGGGATATCGTGGCTACACCTTC. As protein: CASSPDRGYRGYTF. The rearrangement uses TRBV5-1 and TRBJ1-2; 9 positions agree with TRBD1. V shed 4 bases, J shed 7 bases, and the junction held 8 bases outside the gene matches. The V gene's germline CDR1 is SGHRS and CDR2 YFSETQ. This CDR3 is 14 amino acids long.

The chain has TRBV19 and TRBJ1-5; no definite D call. The germline V gene encodes CDR1 LNHDA and CDR2 SQIVND (reference sequence). Trimming stripped 5 bases from V and 2 bases from J, with 10 bases between. The CDR3 covers 14 residues. In DNA form, the CDR3 reads TGTGCCAGTAGTGTCTCTAGGCGCAATCAGCCCCAGCATTTT. Translated, it gives CASSVSRRNQPQHF.

Note on this clonotype: At one of its ends the junction is not consistent with the germline gene, which may arise from a read error. The chain employs TRBV4-1 and TRBJ2-5; TRBD2 aligns across 9 bases. The CDR3 totals 18 residues. Germline values: CDR1 MGHRA, CDR2 YSYEKL. CDR3 region: CASSPSGLAGVGGETQYF. Written as DNA, the CDR3 is TGTGCCAGCAGCCCCTCGGGATTAGCGGGAGTCGGCGGAGAGACCCAGTACTTC.

This clonotype was counted many times. The chain is built from TRBV12-3 or TRBV12-4 and TRBJ1-4; 8 bases are shared with TRBD1. The J segment lost 2 bases and the V segment lost 8 bases, leaving 1 base of the junction unmatched. The CDR3 runs to 13 residues. The CDR3 sequence is CASRTGTNEKLFF. The DNA of the CDR3 is TGTGCCAGCCGGACAGGGACTAATGAAAAACTGTTTTTT.

The table lists this clonotype with a few counts. The chain couples TRBV6-1 to TRBJ2-7, with D perhaps matching TRBD2 (5 bases). This CDR3 region has 12 residues. Per the germline V gene, CDR1 is MNHNS and CDR2 is SASEGT. Trimming left V 10 bases short and J 5 bases short, with 15 bases between. The CDR3 DNA is TGTGCCACCGGAAACGGGGTCGACGAGCAGTACTTC. It specifies CATGNGVDEQYF.

This clonotype was counted many times. The chain uses TRBV12-3 or TRBV12-4 and TRBJ2-5; D unclear. This CDR3 region has 14 residues. V lost 7 bases to trimming and J lost 1 base, with 13 bases between them. CDR3 region: CASTPGPPQETQYF. The CDR3 nucleotides are TGTGCCAGCACCCCCGGGCCGCCCCAAGAGACCCAGTACTTC.

This clonotype was detected a few times. J is TRBJ1-5 and V is TRBV28, with a tentative D call TRBD1 (6 bases). Germline CDR1 and CDR2: MDHEN and SYDVKM. CDR3 length equals 17 residues. The germline V and J ends were trimmed by 3 bases and 0 bases, with 15 bases remaining between them. CDR3 coding DNA: TGTGCCAGCAGTTTCCGGAGACAGGCGATTAGCAATCAGCCCCAGCATTTT. Translating it yields CASSFRRQAISNQPQHF.

The sample holds many counts of this clonotype. The chain uses TRBV2 and TRBJ2-6, with D perhaps matching TRBD1 or TRBD2 (5 bases each). Germline CDR1 and CDR2: SNHLY and FYNNEI. The CDR3 loop spans 16 amino acids. Trimming shortened V by 2 bases and J by 1 base, and 9 bases separated the two germline ends. The CDR3 sequence: CASSERWGSGANVLTF. CDR3 bases: TGTGCCAGCAGTGAACGGTGGGGGTCTGGGGCCAACGTCCTGACTTTC.

The J gene is TRBJ1-1, the V gene TRBV7-2; D gene unclear. Trimming left V 0 bases short and J 0 bases short, with 5 bases between. The germline gives CDR1 SGHTA, CDR2 FQGNSA. CDR3 length: 14 amino acids. CDR3 sequence: CASSLAKVNTEAFF. The CDR3 nucleotides are TGTGCCAGCAGCTTAGCAAAAGTGAACACTGAAGCTTTCTTT. Full variable domain (rest looked up from reference TRBV7-2 and TRBJ1-1): GAGVSQSPSNKVTEKGKDVELRCDPISGHTALYWYRQSLGQGLEFLIYFQGNSAPDKSGLPSDRFSAERTGGSVSTLTIQRTQQEDSAVYLCASSLAKVNTEAFFGQGTRLTVV.

The chain couples TRBV19 to TRBJ1-5; a weak D match, TRBD1 (5 bases). The CDR3 sequence is 14 residues long. The V end was cut by 7 bases, the J end by 1 base, with 11 bases between. The germline V gene encodes CDR1 LNHDA and CDR2 SQIVND (reference sequence). DNA for the CDR3: TGTGCCAGTATGGGGCTTTCGAGCAATCAGCCCCAGCATTTT. Its protein is CASMGLSSNQPQHF.

This clonotype was counted only a few times. The chain is built from TRBV7-4 and TRBJ2-5; TRBD2 agrees at 8 bases. Germline-derived CDR1 and CDR2 are SGHVT and SQSDAQ. The CDR3 covers 14 residues. J gave up 5 bases and V 1 base, and 3 bases lay outside the gene matches. CDR3 in amino acids: CASSLGTSRETQYF. CDR3 DNA sequence: TGTGCCAGCAGCTTAGGGACTAGCCGCGAGACCCAGTACTTC.